This entry lists 20 T cell receptor beta chains sequenced from one sample in a study of CD8+CD57+ T cells in acquired aplastic anemia. TCR beta VDJ and CDR3 profiling used genomic DNA as template. Each CDR3 protein is one row after TCRdb ran MiXCR on the reads. The sample consists of fewer than 250,000 distinct CDR3 sequences, less than 60% of them appearing once. Sequencing involved patients with CD8+CD57+ cell expansion previously shown by flow cytometry. Sequencing was carried out using sorted CD4+, CD8+, or CD8+CD57+ T cells (not recorded which) from PBMCs. The receptors here all came from a human donor with aplastic anemia.

This clonotype was detected many times. The chain is built from TRBV6-6 and TRBJ1-1, with D unresolved. The ends were cut back, 7 bases at V and 0 bases at J, with 6 bases in the middle. Germline loops: CDR1 MNHNY, CDR2 SVGAGI (reference sequence). The CDR3 is made up of 12 amino acids. The CDR3 sequence is CASTAMNTEAFF. CDR3 bases: TGTGCCAGCACCGCGATGAACACTGAAGCTTTCTTT.

In this sample, this clonotype turned up many times. The chain couples TRBV9 to TRBJ2-3; 7 nucleotides match TRBD2. CDR3 length: 17 amino acids. Germline V lookup: CDR1 SGDLS, CDR2 YYNGEE. With 4 bases clipped from V and 6 bases from J, the junction kept 17 bases outside the gene matches. The CDR3 DNA sequence: TGTGCCAGCAGCCCCCTTGACGCGGGGGAGCAGGTGGATACGCAGTATTTT. Translating it yields CASSPLDAGEQVDTQYF.

This clonotype was detected a few times. The chain uses TRBV30 and TRBJ2-1; D might be TRBD1 (6 bases). With 3 bases removed from V and 8 bases from J, the gap between germline ends came to 23 bases. Germline V CDR1 and CDR2: GTSNPN, SVGIG (reference sequence). The CDR3 sequence is 16 residues long. This CDR3 is CAWRGQAMVGVYEQFF. CDR3 bases: TGTGCCTGGAGGGGACAAGCAATGGTCGGTGTCTATGAGCAGTTCTTC.

This chain connects TRBV20-1 to TRBJ1-5; TRBD1 matches 9 bases. The length of the CDR3 is 12 residues. Trimming at V came to 7 bases and at J to 6 bases, leaving 4 bases not matched to a gene. Germline loops: CDR1 DFQATT, CDR2 SNEGSKA (reference sequence). The CDR3 region has the DNA TGCAGTGTTGGGACAGGGACTCAGCCCCAGCATTTT. Translated: CSVGTGTQPQHF.

The chain combines TRBV2 with TRBJ2-1, with 9 bases that match TRBD1. The CDR3 is made up of 13 amino acids. V lost 10 bases to trimming and J lost 3 bases; unmatched junction nucleotides: 4. Germline values: CDR1 SNHLY, CDR2 FYNNEI. The CDR3 sequence: CATKGQGYNEQFF. DNA of the CDR3: TGTGCCACAAAGGGACAGGGCTACAATGAGCAGTTCTTC.

This clonotype was found a few times. A much larger clonotype is one base distant, so this may be a read error. The V gene is TRBV20-1, the J gene TRBJ2-1, with TRBD2 identical over 10 bases. CDR1 is DFQATT, CDR2 SNEGSKA, per germline (reference sequence). This CDR3 comprises 15 residues. CDR3 in amino acids: CSARRTSGDYSEQFF. DNA for the CDR3: TGCAGTGCTAGAAGGACTAGCGGAGATTACAGTGAGCAGTTCTTC.

This clonotype was found many times. V gene TRBV4-1 combines with J gene TRBJ1-1; perhaps TRBD1 as D (6 bases). The CDR3 covers 18 residues. Germline-derived CDR1 and CDR2 are MGHRA and YSYEKL. V lost 1 base and J 3 bases, leaving 21 bases between the germline ends. CDR3 sequence (DNA): TGCGCCAGCAGCCAAGGGGTCAGGGGAAGGTCGGTGGACACTGAAGCTTTCTTT. Its protein product is CASSQGVRGRSVDTEAFF.

The chain is built from TRBV20-1 and TRBJ2-1, with unresolved D. The CDR3 extends over 12 amino acids. Germline V gene sequence: CDR1 DFQATT, CDR2 SNEGSKA (reference sequence). Trimming removed 2 bases from V and 7 bases from J, with 9 bases in between. Here the CDR3 DNA reads TGCAGTGCTAGAAGGGTATGGAATGAGCAGTTCTTC. Its protein product is CSARRVWNEQFF.

The chain recombines TRBV2 with TRBJ1-5; TRBD1 aligns across 7 bases. With 8 bases clipped from V and 3 bases from J, the junction kept 4 bases outside the gene matches. Germline lookup yields CDR1 SNHLY and CDR2 FYNNEI. The CDR3 has 13 residues. CDR3 nucleotide sequence: TGTGCCAGCCGGGACAGTAACAATCAGCCCCAGCATTTT. Translated: CASRDSNNQPQHF. Full variable domain (missing parts from reference TRBV2 and TRBJ1-5): EPEVTQTPSHQVTQMGQEVILRCVPISNHLYFYWYRQILGQKVEFLVSFYNNEISEKSEIFDDQFSVERPDGSNFTLKIRSTKLEDSAMYFCASRDSNNQPQHFGDGTRLSIL.

The chain couples TRBV12-3 or TRBV12-4 to TRBJ1-2; D unclear. The CDR3 spans 15 residues. V was trimmed by 6 bases and J by 7 bases, leaving 21 bases between them. The CDR3 region is CASSPTDPYPGGYTF. CDR3 nucleotide sequence: TGTGCCAGCAGCCCGACGGACCCATATCCAGGTGGCTACACCTTC.

This clonotype showed up just a few times. One junction end disagrees with the germline gene, perhaps due to a read error. V and J are TRBV10-2 and TRBJ2-7; 8 nucleotides align to TRBD1. Germline CDR1 WSHSY, CDR2 SAAADI. The CDR3 spans 12 residues. The CDR3 loop reads CASTGTGYEQYF. The CDR3 DNA follows: TGTGCCAGTACCGGGACAGGCTACGAGCAGTACTTC.

Regarding this clonotype: A read error may explain this, as a much larger clone is one base away. V is TRBV7-8 and J is TRBJ2-1; D perhaps matches TRBD2 (6 bases). The CDR3 runs 17 residues. The ends were cut back, 1 base at V and 3 bases at J, with 16 bases in the middle. CDR1 and CDR2 (germline): SGHVS, FQNEAQ. CDR3 residues: CASSLELMGLLYNEQFF. CDR3 sequence (DNA): TGTGCCAGCAGCTTAGAATTGATGGGACTCCTCTACAATGAGCAGTTCTTC.

This clonotype was detected only once. The CDR3 end shows no conserved phenylalanine or tryptophan, and so a read error is likely. This rearrangement joins TRBV2 to TRBJ1-1; maybe TRBD1 (5 bases). This CDR3 has 16 residues. Germline V lookup: CDR1 SNHLY, CDR2 FYNNEI. V was pared by 6 bases and J by 4 bases, with 21 bases between. The CDR3 nucleotides read TGTGCCAGCAGATCCTATGGGGACTCAATGAGCACTGAAGCTTTCCTT. This encodes CASRSYGDSMSTEAFL.

This clonotype was observed many times. The rearrangement links TRBV4-1 to TRBJ1-5; D gene ambiguous. The V gene's germline CDR1 is MGHRA and CDR2 YSYEKL. The CDR3 runs to 14 residues. The V and J ends lost 0 bases and 1 base respectively, with 4 bases between them. CDR3 DNA sequence: TGCGCCAGCAGCCAAGAAGGGAGCAATCAGCCCCAGCATTTT. It yields the protein CASSQEGSNQPQHF.

This clonotype was detected ten times or more. This chain uses TRBV5-8 with TRBJ2-7; the D is unclear. The V gene lost 0 bases and the J gene lost 0 bases, with 10 bases spanning the gap. The germline gives CDR1 SGHTS, CDR2 YDEGEE. The CDR3 length is 15 residues. The CDR3 sequence is CASSLAAVNSYEQYF. The CDR3, as DNA: TGTGCCAGCAGCTTGGCCGCAGTAAACTCCTACGAGCAGTACTTC.

The chain couples TRBV6-2 or TRBV6-3 to TRBJ2-7, with D possibly being TRBD1 (6 bases). Trimming left V 7 bases short and J 1 base short, with 11 bases between. Germline loops: CDR1 MNHEY, CDR2 SVGEGT. The CDR3 contains 13 residues. The CDR3 loop reads CASILRGSYEQYF. The CDR3 region has the DNA TGTGCCAGCATCCTCAGGGGATCCTACGAGCAGTACTTC.

This clonotype was observed at least ten times. This chain links TRBV19 with TRBJ1-1; D uncertain. Germline V gene lookup returns CDR1 LNHDA and CDR2 SQIVND (reference sequence). CDR3 size: 12 residues. V was clipped by 7 bases and J by 6 bases, with 12 bases between them. The CDR3: CASNVGVAEAFF. The CDR3 DNA follows: TGTGCCAGTAATGTTGGGGTCGCTGAAGCTTTCTTT. Combining the CDR3 with reference TRBV19 and TRBJ1-1 gives the whole variable domain DGGITQSPKYLFRKEGQNVTLSCEQNLNHDAMYWYRQDPGQGLRLIYYSQIVNDFQKGDIAEGYSVSREKKESFPLTVTSAQKNPTAFYLCASNVGVAEAFFGQGTRLTVV.

This clonotype appeared a few times. The rearrangement joins TRBV19 to TRBJ1-2, with D perhaps TRBD1 (5 bases). This CDR3 region has 13 residues. Germline V gene lookup returns CDR1 LNHDA and CDR2 SQIVND (reference sequence). V was pared by 6 bases and J by 3 bases, with 11 bases between. In DNA, the CDR3 is TGTGCCAGTAGCCTGGACACTGACTATGGCTACACCTTC. Its translation is CASSLDTDYGYTF.

The V call is TRBV2, the J call TRBJ2-1, with unresolved D. V lost 10 bases, J lost 5 bases, and 15 bases lay in between. The germline V gene encodes CDR1 SNHLY and CDR2 FYNNEI. The CDR3 sequence is 13 residues long. CDR3 coding DNA: TGTGCCACCATCAGAGACAACCACAATGAGCAGTTCTTC. This translates into CATIRDNHNEQFF.

V is TRBV19 and J is TRBJ2-1; TRBD1 matches at 8 bases. The junction had 13 bases not matched to a gene; V was cut back by 5 bases and J by 7 bases. The length of the CDR3 is 16 residues. Per the germline V gene, CDR1 is LNHDA and CDR2 is SQIVND (reference sequence). CDR3 DNA sequence: TGTGCCAGTAGTTTCCTGGCTCGAACAGGGGGTAATGAGCAGTTCTTC. Translated: CASSFLARTGGNEQFF. The full variable domain, rest sourced from reference TRBV19 and TRBJ2-1, is DGGITQSPKYLFRKEGQNVTLSCEQNLNHDAMYWYRQDPGQGLRLIYYSQIVNDFQKGDIAEGYSVSREKKESFPLTVTSAQKNPTAFYLCASSFLARTGGNEQFFGPGTRLTVL.